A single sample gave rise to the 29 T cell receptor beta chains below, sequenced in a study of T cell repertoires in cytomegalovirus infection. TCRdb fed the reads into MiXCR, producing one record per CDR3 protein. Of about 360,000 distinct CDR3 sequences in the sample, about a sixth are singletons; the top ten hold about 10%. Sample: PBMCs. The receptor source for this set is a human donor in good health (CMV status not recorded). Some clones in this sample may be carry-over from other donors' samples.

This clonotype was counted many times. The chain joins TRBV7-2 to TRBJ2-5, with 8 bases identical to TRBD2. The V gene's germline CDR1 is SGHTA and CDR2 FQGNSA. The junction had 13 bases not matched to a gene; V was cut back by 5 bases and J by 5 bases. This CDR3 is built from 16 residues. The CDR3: CASSPRERGLVETQYF. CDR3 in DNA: TGTGCCAGCAGCCCGAGGGAGCGGGGGCTGGTGGAGACCCAGTACTTC. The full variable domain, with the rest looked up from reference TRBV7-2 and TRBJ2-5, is GAGVSQSPSNKVTEKGKDVELRCDPISGHTALYWYRQSLGQGLEFLIYFQGNSAPDKSGLPSDRFSAERTGGSVSTLTIQRTQQEDSAVYLCASSPRERGLVETQYFGPGTRLLVL.

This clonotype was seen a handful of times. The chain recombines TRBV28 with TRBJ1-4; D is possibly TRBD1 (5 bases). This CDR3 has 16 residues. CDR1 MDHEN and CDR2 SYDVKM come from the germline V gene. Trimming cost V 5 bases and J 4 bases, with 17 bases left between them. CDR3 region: CASSHEPGRLNEKLFF. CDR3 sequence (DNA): TGTGCCAGCAGTCACGAACCGGGACGGCTTAATGAAAAACTGTTTTTT.

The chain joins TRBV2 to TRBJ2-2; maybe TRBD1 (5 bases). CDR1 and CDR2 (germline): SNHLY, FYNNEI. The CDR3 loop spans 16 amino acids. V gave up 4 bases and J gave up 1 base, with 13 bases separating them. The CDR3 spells CASSVRQGQNTGELFF. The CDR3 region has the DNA TGTGCCAGCAGTGTACGGCAGGGCCAGAACACCGGGGAGCTGTTTTTT. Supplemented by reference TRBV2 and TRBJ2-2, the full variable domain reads EPEVTQTPSHQVTQMGQEVILRCVPISNHLYFYWYRQILGQKVEFLVSFYNNEISEKSEIFDDQFSVERPDGSNFTLKIRSTKLEDSAMYFCASSVRQGQNTGELFFGEGSRLTVL.

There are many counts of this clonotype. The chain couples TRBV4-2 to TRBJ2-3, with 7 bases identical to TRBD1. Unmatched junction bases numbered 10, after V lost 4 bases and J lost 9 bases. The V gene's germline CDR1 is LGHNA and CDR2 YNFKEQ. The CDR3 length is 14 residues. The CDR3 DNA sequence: TGTGCCAGCAGCCCCGGGACAGCGCGAAGGACGCAGTATTTT. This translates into CASSPGTARRTQYF.

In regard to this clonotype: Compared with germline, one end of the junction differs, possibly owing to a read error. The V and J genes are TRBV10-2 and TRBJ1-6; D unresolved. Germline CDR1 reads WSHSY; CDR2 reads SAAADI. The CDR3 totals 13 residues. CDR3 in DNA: TGCGCCAGCCGTGACGTTCAGAATTCACCCCTCCACTTT. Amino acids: CASRDVQNSPLHF.

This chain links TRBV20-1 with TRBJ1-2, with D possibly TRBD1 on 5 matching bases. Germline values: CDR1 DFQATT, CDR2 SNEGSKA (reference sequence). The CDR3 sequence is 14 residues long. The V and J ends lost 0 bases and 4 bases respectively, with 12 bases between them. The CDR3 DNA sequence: TGCAGTGCTAGAGACAGGGAGGTGACCTATGGCTACACCTTC. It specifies CSARDREVTYGYTF.

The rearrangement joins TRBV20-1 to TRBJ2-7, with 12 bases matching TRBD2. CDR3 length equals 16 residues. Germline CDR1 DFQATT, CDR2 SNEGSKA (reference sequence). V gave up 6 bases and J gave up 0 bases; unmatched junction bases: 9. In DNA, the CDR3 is TGCAGTGCCCACGGGACTAGCGGGCTAAACTCCTACGAGCAGTACTTC. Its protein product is CSAHGTSGLNSYEQYF.

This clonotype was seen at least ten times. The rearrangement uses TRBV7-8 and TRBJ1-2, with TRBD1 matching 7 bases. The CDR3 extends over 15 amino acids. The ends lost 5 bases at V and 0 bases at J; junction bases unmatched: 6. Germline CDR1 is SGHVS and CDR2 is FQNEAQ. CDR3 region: CASSLGTATNYGYTF. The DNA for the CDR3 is TGTGCCAGCAGCCTTGGGACAGCTACTAACTATGGCTACACCTTC.

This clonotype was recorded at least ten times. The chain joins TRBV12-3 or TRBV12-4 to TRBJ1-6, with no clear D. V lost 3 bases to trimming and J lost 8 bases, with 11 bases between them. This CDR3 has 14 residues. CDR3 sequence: CASSFNRNYSPLHF. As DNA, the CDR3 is TGTGCCAGCAGTTTTAACAGAAATTATTCACCCCTCCACTTT.

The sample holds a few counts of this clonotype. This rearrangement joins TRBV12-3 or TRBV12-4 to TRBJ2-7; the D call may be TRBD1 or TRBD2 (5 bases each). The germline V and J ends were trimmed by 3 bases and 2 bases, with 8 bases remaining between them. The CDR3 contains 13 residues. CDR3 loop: CASSLGTPYEQYF. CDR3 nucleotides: TGTGCCAGCAGTTTGGGGACCCCCTACGAGCAGTACTTC.

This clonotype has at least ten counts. This CDR3 reads CASSLDRWGTQYF. CDR3 in DNA: TGTGCCAGCAGCTTAGACCGGTGGGGGACCCAGTACTTC. The rearrangement joins TRBV7-2 to TRBJ2-5; D ambiguous. V dropped 1 base and J dropped 7 bases, with 10 bases sitting between them. The V gene's germline CDR1 is SGHTA and CDR2 FQGNSA. The length of the CDR3 is 13 residues.

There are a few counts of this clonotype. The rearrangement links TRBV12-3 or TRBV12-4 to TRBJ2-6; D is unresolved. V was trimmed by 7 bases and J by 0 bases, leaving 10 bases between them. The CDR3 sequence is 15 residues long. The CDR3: CASTRSVSGANVLTF. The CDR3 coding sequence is TGTGCCAGCACCCGATCCGTCTCTGGGGCCAACGTCCTGACTTTC.

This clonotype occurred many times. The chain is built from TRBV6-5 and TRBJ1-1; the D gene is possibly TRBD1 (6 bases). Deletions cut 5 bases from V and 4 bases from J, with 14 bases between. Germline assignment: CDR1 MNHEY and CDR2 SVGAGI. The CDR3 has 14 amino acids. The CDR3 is CASSPQGETTEAFF. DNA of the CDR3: TGTGCCAGCAGTCCACAGGGAGAGACCACTGAAGCTTTCTTT.

The CDR3 region has the DNA TGCAGTGCAAGACAATACCAAGAGACCCAGTACTTC. It specifies CSARQYQETQYF. The chain couples TRBV20-1 to TRBJ2-5; D is undetermined. CDR3 length: 12 residues. Germline V gene data show CDR1 as DFQATT and CDR2 as SNEGSKA (reference sequence). V lost 6 bases, J lost 0 bases, and 8 bases lay in between.

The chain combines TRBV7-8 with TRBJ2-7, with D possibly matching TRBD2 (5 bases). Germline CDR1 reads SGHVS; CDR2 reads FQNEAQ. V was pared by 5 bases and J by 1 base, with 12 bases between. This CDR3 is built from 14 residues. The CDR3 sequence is CASSRPGNSYEQYF. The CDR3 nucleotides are TGTGCCAGCAGCCGACCGGGAAATTCCTACGAGCAGTACTTC.

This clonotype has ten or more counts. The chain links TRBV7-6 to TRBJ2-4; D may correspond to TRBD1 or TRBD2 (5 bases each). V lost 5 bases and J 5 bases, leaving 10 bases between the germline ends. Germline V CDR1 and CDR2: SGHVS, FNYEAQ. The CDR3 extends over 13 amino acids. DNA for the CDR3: TGTGCCAGCAGCCCTAGGGGAGAAAACATTCAGTACTTC. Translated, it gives CASSPRGENIQYF.

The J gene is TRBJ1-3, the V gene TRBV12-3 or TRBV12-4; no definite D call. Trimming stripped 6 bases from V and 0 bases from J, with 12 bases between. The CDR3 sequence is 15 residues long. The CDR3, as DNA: TGTGCCAGCAGCCGCGACCGAGACTCTGGAAACACCATATATTTT. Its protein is CASSRDRDSGNTIYF.

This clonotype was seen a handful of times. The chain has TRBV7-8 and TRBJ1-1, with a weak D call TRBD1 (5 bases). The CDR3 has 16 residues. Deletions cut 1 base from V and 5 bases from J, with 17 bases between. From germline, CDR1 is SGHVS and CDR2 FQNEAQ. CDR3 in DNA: TGTGCCAGCAGCTTAGGGGGGGGTTGGGGGGGAACTGAAGCTTTCTTT. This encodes CASSLGGGWGGTEAFF. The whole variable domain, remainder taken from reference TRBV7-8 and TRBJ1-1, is GAGVSQSPRYKVAKRGQDVALRCDPISGHVSLFWYQQALGQGPEFLTYFQNEAQLDKSGLPSDRFFAERPEGSVSTLKIQRTQQEDSAVYLCASSLGGGWGGTEAFFGQGTRLTVV.

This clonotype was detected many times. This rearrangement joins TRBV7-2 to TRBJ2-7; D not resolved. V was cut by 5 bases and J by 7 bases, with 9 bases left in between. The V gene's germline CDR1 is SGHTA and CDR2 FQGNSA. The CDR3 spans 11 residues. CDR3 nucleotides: TGTGCCAGCAGCGCCGCGAGGGAGCAGTACTTC. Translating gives CASSAAREQYF.

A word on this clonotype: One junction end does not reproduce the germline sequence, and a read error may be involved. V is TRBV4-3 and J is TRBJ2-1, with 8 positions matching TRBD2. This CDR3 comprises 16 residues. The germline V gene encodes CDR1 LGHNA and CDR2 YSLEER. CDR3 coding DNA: TGCGCCAGCAGCCAAGTAGGGACTAGATCCTACAATGAGCGGTTCTTC. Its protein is CASSQVGTRSYNERFF.

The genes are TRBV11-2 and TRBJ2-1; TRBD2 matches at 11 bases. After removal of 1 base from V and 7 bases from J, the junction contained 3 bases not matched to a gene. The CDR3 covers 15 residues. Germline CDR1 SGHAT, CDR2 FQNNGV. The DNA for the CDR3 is TGTGCCAGCAGCTTAGTGGGACTAGCGGCTAATGAGCAGTTCTTC. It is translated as CASSLVGLAANEQFF. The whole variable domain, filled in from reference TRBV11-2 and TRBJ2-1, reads EAGVAQSPRYKIIEKRQSVAFWCNPISGHATLYWYQQILGQGPKLLIQFQNNGVVDDSQLPKDRFSAERLKGVDSTLKIQPAKLEDSAVYLCASSLVGLAANEQFFGPGTRLTVL.

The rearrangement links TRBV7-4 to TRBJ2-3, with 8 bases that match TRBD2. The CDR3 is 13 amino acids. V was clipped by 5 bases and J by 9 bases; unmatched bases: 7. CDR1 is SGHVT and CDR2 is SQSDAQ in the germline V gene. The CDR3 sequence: CASSPGLAGTQYF. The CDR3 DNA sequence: TGTGCCAGCAGCCCCGGACTAGCAGGGACGCAGTATTTT.

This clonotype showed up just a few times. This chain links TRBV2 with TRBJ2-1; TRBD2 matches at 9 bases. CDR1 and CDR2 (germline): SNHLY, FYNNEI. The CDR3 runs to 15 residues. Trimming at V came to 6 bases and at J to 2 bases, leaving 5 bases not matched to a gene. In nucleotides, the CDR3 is TGTGCCAGCAGGATAGGCGGGGGGGCCTACAATGAGCAGTTCTTC. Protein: CASRIGGGAYNEQFF.

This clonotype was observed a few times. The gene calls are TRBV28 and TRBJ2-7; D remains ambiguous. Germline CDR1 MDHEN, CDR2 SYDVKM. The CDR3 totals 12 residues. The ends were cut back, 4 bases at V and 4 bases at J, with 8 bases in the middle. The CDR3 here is CASSSHRYEQYF. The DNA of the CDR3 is TGTGCCAGCAGTTCCCACCGTTACGAGCAGTACTTC.

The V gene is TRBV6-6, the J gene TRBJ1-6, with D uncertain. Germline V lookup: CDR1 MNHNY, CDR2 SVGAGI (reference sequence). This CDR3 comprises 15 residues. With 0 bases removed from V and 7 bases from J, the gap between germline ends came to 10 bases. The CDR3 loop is CASSYSGPNNSPLHF. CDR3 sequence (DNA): TGTGCCAGCAGTTACTCGGGTCCTAACAATTCACCCCTCCACTTT.

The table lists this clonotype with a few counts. The CDR3 loop is CASSPSGVYGYTF. The CDR3 DNA follows: TGTGCCAGCAGCCCGTCAGGCGTCTATGGCTACACCTTC. The rearrangement joins TRBV28 to TRBJ1-2, with D unclear. The CDR3 length is 13 residues. CDR1 MDHEN and CDR2 SYDVKM come from the germline V gene. V lost 6 bases, J lost 4 bases, and 12 bases lay in between.

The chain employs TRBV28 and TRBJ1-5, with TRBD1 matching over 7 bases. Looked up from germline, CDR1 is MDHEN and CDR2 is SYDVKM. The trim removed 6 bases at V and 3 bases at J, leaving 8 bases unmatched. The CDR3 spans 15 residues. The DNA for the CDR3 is TGTGCCAGCAGGCCAGGGGGAGGACTCAATCAGCCCCAGCATTTT. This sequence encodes CASRPGGGLNQPQHF.

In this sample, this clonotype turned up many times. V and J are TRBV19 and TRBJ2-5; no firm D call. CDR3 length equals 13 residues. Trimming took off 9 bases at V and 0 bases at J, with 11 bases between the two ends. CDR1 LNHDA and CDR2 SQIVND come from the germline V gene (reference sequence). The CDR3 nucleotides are TGTGCCAGCAGCTCAGGCCACCAAGAGACCCAGTACTTC. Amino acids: CASSSGHQETQYF.

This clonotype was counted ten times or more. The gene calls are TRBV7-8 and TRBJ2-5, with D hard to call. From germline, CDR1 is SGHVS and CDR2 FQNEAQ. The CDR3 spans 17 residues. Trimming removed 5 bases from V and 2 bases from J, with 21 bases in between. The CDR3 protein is CASSAMAGSYVQETQYF. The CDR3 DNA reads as TGTGCCAGCAGCGCAATGGCAGGATCTTACGTACAAGAGACCCAGTACTTC.